What follows are 19 T cell receptor beta chains derived from one specimen sequenced in a study of T cell changes during pregnancy in multiple sclerosis (dated by TCRdb to the late 2010s). The protocol used for the library was the immunoSEQ multiplex PCR assay. The table was pulled from immuneACCESS by TCRdb, which kept in-frame rearrangements only. Such tables lose some clones; where checked, under half of the loss comes from unresolved V genes, and the rest has no known cause. In this sample the table shows tens of thousands of clones, roughly 91% of which occur a single time. Approximately 0.27% of the sample comes from the top ten. The specimen was CD4+ T cells from peripheral blood mononuclear cells, collected in the second trimester of pregnancy. All receptors come from a female donor with multiple sclerosis, enrolled in a pregnancy study.

The chain links TRBV5-5 to TRBJ2-6; 9 bases agree with TRBD1. The V gene end was trimmed by 4 bases and the J gene end by 3 bases; junction bases not matched to a gene: 11. The germline V gene has CDR1 SGHKS and CDR2 YYEKEE (reference sequence). This CDR3 is 18 amino acids long. CDR3 in amino acids: CASSLGTGNLGGANVLTF. In DNA, the CDR3 is TGTGCCAGCAGCCTAGGGACAGGGAATTTAGGTGGGGCCAACGTCCTGACTTTC.

V is TRBV5-1 and J is TRBJ2-1, with 7 bases identical to TRBD2. This CDR3 has 16 residues. The germline V gene encodes CDR1 SGHRS and CDR2 YFSETQ. The ends lost 2 bases at V and 6 bases at J; junction bases unmatched: 11. The CDR3 here is CASSLTLSGDLNEQFF. CDR3 DNA sequence: TGCGCCAGCAGCTTAACGCTAAGCGGGGACCTCAATGAGCAGTTCTTC.

The V call is TRBV1, the J call TRBJ2-3; whether TRBD1, the table's D call, matches the DNA was not checked. TRBV1 is shown as a pseudogene. This CDR3 is 17 amino acids long. The CDR3 spells CTSSPTSTGSLTDTQYF. In DNA, the CDR3 is TGCACCAGCAGCCCTACCTCTACAGGGAGTCTTACAGATACGCAGTATTTT.

The chain combines TRBV28 with TRBJ1-2, with D perhaps TRBD1 (6 bases). V was trimmed by 3 bases and J by 5 bases, leaving 22 bases between them. The CDR3 runs 17 residues. The germline V gene encodes CDR1 MDHEN and CDR2 SYDVKM. This chain's CDR3 is CASSLWGGGRDLYGYTF. The CDR3 region has the DNA TGTGCCAGCAGTTTGTGGGGGGGCGGGAGAGACTTGTATGGCTACACCTTC.

The chain has TRBV18 and TRBJ1-5; 9 positions match TRBD1. Germline CDR1 is KGHSH and CDR2 is LQKENI. This CDR3 is built from 16 residues. J gave up 1 base and V 6 bases, and 7 bases lay outside the gene matches. CDR3 region: CASSFTGGLSNQPQHF. CDR3 DNA: TGTGCCAGCTCTTTTACAGGGGGCCTAAGCAATCAGCCCCAGCATTTT.

This chain uses TRBV6-1 with TRBJ2-2; 10 bases fit TRBD2. From germline, CDR1 is MNHNS and CDR2 SASEGT. The CDR3 spans 17 residues. J was trimmed by 3 bases and V by 4 bases; bases with no gene match: 8. CDR3: CASSGSSGGYHTGELFF. DNA of the CDR3: TGTGCCAGCAGTGGTTCTAGCGGGGGTTATCACACCGGGGAGCTGTTTTTT.

The chain joins TRBV6-1 to TRBJ2-1, with 7 bases identical to TRBD2. V shed 6 bases and J 10 bases; nucleotides not matched to a gene: 6. Germline V gene sequence: CDR1 MNHNS, CDR2 SASEGT. This CDR3 comprises 12 residues. CDR3 nucleotide sequence: TGTGCCAGCAGCCTACTGCGGGAGGAGCAGTTCTTC. It specifies CASSLLREEQFF.

CDR3 residues: CASSSDGVVTGELFF. The CDR3 bases are TGTGCCAGCAGTAGTGACGGGGTAGTCACCGGGGAGCTGTTTTTT. This chain joins TRBV2 and TRBJ2-2; tentative D call: TRBD2 (5 bases). V dropped 5 bases and J dropped 4 bases, with 14 bases sitting between them. Per the germline V gene, CDR1 is SNHLY and CDR2 is FYNNEI. The CDR3 spans 15 residues.

This clone was picked up a small number of times. The chain employs TRBV7-3 and TRBJ2-7, with D tentatively TRBD1 (5 bases). Germline CDR1 and CDR2: SGHTA and FQGTGA. V lost 0 bases and J 3 bases, leaving 9 bases between the germline ends. CDR3 size: 14 residues. The DNA for the CDR3 is TGTGCCAGCAGCTTAACAGGGGCAGGCTACGAGCAGTACTTC. Translated: CASSLTGAGYEQYF.

J is TRBJ1-1 and V is TRBV4-1, with D hard to call. Deletions cut 3 bases from V and 1 base from J, with 12 bases between. Germline-derived CDR1 and CDR2 are MGHRA and YSYEKL. This CDR3 comprises 15 residues. This CDR3 reads CASSQIWSENTEAFF. CDR3 bases: TGCGCCAGCAGCCAGATCTGGTCAGAGAACACTGAAGCTTTCTTT.

This clone was seen more than once but under ten times. CDR3 loop: CASSVVTGNTEAFF. CDR3 DNA: TGTGCCAGCAGCGTAGTGACAGGGAACACTGAAGCTTTCTTT. The chain uses TRBV9 and TRBJ1-1; D is perhaps TRBD1 (6 bases). Trimming removed 0 bases at V and 1 base at J, with 7 bases between. The germline CDR1 and CDR2 sequences are SGDLS and YYNGEE. The CDR3 loop spans 14 amino acids.

The rearrangement links TRBV5-5 to TRBJ2-2; 7 bases align to TRBD1. This CDR3 has 14 residues. Germline V gene sequence: CDR1 SGHKS, CDR2 YYEKEE (reference sequence). Trimming cost V 2 bases and J 8 bases; bases outside gene matches: 6. CDR3 DNA sequence: TGTGCCAGCAGCTTAGAGGGGGCCTCTGGGGAGCTGTTTTTT. This translates into CASSLEGASGELFF.

This clone was detected only once. This sequence joins TRBV11-2 and TRBJ1-3; D is unresolved. V gave up 1 base and J gave up 2 bases, with 6 bases separating them. The CDR3 runs to 14 residues. CDR1 and CDR2 from the germline V gene are SGHAT and FQNNGV. The chain's CDR3 is CASSLVLPGNTIYF. DNA of the CDR3: TGTGCCAGCAGCTTAGTACTCCCTGGAAACACCATATATTTT. Full variable domain (remainder filled in from reference TRBV11-2 and TRBJ1-3): EAGVAQSPRYKIIEKRQSVAFWCNPISGHATLYWYQQILGQGPKLLIQFQNNGVVDDSQLPKDRFSAERLKGVDSTLKIQPAKLEDSAVYLCASSLVLPGNTIYFGEGSWLTVV.

This chain links TRBV6-5 with TRBJ2-1; 9 bases align to TRBD2. J was trimmed by 4 bases and V by 5 bases; bases with no gene match: 6. Germline V CDR1 and CDR2: MNHEY, SVGAGI. The CDR3 loop spans 15 amino acids. CDR3 coding DNA: TGTGCCAGCAGTCGAAGCGGGGGGTATTACAATGAGCAGTTCTTC. It yields the protein CASSRSGGYYNEQFF.

The chain uses TRBV2 and TRBJ2-1; 9 bases fit TRBD2. Germline V lookup: CDR1 SNHLY, CDR2 FYNNEI. V shed 7 bases and J 6 bases; nucleotides not matched to a gene: 10. The CDR3 has 15 amino acids. CDR3 nucleotides: TGTGCCAGCAATTCCCTAGCGGGATCCACCAATGAGCAGTTCTTC. Translated, it gives CASNSLAGSTNEQFF.

V usage is TRBV11-2 and J usage is TRBJ2-3, with D possibly matching TRBD1 (6 bases). Trimming pared 5 bases from V and 2 bases from J, leaving 14 bases between. Germline values: CDR1 SGHAT, CDR2 FQNNGV. The CDR3 is 15 amino acids. The CDR3 here is CASSPGQINTDTQYF. CDR3 sequence (DNA): TGTGCCAGCAGCCCCGGACAGATAAACACAGATACGCAGTATTTT.

The chain recombines TRBV27 with TRBJ1-2, with D perhaps matching TRBD1 (5 bases). Germline CDR1 MNHEY, CDR2 SMNVEV (reference sequence). This CDR3 comprises 14 residues. Trimming left V 6 bases short and J 1 base short, with 12 bases between. This CDR3 reads CASSPAGGNYGYTF. The CDR3 DNA sequence: TGTGCCAGCAGCCCCGCGGGGGGTAACTATGGCTACACCTTC.

The chain joins TRBV28 to TRBJ2-1; the match to TRBD2 covers 9 bases. The germline V gene has CDR1 MDHEN and CDR2 SYDVKM. J gave up 6 bases and V 8 bases, and 14 bases lay outside the gene matches. The CDR3 is 16 residues long. The CDR3 region is CASGSLSGGPGNEQFF. CDR3 sequence (DNA): TGTGCCAGCGGCTCTTTAAGCGGGGGGCCCGGCAATGAGCAGTTCTTC. Using reference TRBV28 and TRBJ2-1 for the parts outside the CDR3, the full variable domain is DVKVTQSSRYLVKRTGEKVFLECVQDMDHENMFWYRQDPGLGLRLIYFSYDVKMKEKGDIPEGYSVSREKKERFSLILESASTNQTSMYLCASGSLSGGPGNEQFFGPGTRLTVL.

The chain has TRBV7-9 and TRBJ1-3; 7 bases are a match to TRBD1. V gave up 5 bases and J gave up 0 bases; unmatched junction bases: 7. This CDR3 has 16 residues. CDR1 SEHNR and CDR2 FQNEAQ come from the germline V gene (reference sequence). CDR3 amino acids: CASSLRDSYSGNTIYF. The CDR3 nucleotides are TGTGCCAGCAGCCTAAGGGACAGCTACTCTGGAAACACCATATATTTT.